What follows describes a single T cell receptor (beta chain). TCR alpha and beta CDR3 regions were amplified from RNA using iRepertoire nested multiplex PCR. One entry per CDR3 protein, called by TCRdb with MiXCR from the multiplex PCR reads. The profile shows approximately 400,000 distinct CDR3 sequences, more than 35% of them singletons. These data belong to a study of glioma-infiltrating T cells. Study-wide context: WHO grade II oligodendrogliomas or astrocytomas, plus non-recurrent WHO grade IV glioblastomas, were sampled.

CDR3 length equals 18 residues. CDR1 MNHEY and CDR2 SVGEGT come from the germline V gene. The V and J ends lost 0 bases and 0 bases respectively, with 12 bases between them. J is TRBJ1-6 and V is TRBV6-2 or TRBV6-3, with D possibly matching TRBD1 (5 bases). The sequence derives from a human donor with low-grade glioma or glioblastoma, undergoing nonglioma brain surgery, or in good health (not recorded which). The sequenced sample consisted of glioma tissue, nonneoplastic brain tissue, or PBMCs (not recorded which). For the CDR3, the DNA is TGTGCCAGCAGTTACTCGAGGCCAGGGAGCTCCTATAATTCACCCCTCCACTTT. Its translation: CASSYSRPGSSYNSPLHF.